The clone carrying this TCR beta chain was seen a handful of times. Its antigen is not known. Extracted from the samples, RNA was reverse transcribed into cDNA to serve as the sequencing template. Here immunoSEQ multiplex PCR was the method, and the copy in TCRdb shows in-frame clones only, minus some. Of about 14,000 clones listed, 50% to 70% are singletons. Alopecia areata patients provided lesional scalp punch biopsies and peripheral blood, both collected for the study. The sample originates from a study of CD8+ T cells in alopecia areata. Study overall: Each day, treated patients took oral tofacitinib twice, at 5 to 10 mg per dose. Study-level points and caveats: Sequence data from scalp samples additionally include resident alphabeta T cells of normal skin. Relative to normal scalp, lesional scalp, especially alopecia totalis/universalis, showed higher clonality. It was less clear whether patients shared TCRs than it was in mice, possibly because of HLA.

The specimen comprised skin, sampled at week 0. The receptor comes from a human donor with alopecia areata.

The CDR3, as DNA: TGTGCCAGCAGCCTACGACAGGGGACAGATACGCAGTATTTT. Its protein is CASSLRQGTDTQYF. This chain links TRBV7-2 with TRBJ2-3; 8 positions match TRBD1. The CDR3 contains 14 residues. Germline V gives CDR1 SGHTA, CDR2 FQGNSA. Trimming at V came to 5 bases and at J to 3 bases, leaving 4 bases not matched to a gene.